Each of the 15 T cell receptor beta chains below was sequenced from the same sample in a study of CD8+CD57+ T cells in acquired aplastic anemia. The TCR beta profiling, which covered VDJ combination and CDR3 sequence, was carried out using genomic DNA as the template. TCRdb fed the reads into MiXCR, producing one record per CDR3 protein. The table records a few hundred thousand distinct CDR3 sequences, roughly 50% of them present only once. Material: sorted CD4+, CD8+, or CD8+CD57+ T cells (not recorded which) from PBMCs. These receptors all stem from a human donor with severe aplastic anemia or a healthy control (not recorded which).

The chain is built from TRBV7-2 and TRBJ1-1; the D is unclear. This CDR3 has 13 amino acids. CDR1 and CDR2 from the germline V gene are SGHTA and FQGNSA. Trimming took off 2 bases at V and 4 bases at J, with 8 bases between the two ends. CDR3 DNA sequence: TGTGCCAGCAGCTTATGGGTAGGCACTGAAGCTTTCTTT. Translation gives CASSLWVGTEAFF.

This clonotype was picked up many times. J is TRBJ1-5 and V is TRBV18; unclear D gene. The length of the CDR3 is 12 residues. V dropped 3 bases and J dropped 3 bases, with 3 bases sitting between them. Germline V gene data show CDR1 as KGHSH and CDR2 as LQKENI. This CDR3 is CASSPSNQPQHF. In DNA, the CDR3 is TGTGCCAGCTCACCTTCCAATCAGCCCCAGCATTTT.

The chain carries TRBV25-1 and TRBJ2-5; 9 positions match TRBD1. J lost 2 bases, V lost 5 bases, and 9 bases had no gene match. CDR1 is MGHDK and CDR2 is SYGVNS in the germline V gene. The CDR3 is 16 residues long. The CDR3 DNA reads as TGTGCCAGCAGTCCTCAAGGGGGACAGGGTCAAGAGACCCAGTACTTC. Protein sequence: CASSPQGGQGQETQYF.

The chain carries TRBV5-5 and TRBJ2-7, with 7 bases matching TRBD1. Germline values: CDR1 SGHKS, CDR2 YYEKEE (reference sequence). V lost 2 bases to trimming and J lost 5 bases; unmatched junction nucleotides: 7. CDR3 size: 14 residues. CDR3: CASSFLEGGHEQYF. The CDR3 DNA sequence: TGTGCCAGCAGCTTCCTCGAAGGGGGCCACGAGCAGTACTTC.

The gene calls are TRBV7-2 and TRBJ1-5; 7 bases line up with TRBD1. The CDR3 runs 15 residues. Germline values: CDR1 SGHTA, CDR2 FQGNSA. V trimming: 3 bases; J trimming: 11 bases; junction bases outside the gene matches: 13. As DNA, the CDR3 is TGTGCCAGCAGCTTCGACAGGGAGAGTAGGCAGTCCCAGCATTTT. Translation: CASSFDRESRQSQHF.

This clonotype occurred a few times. CDR3 amino acids: CASRLTGATYTF. In nucleotides, the CDR3 is TGTGCCAGCAGATTAACCGGCGCAACCTACACCTTC. This chain connects TRBV6-2 or TRBV6-3 to TRBJ1-2; D is uncertain. The V end was cut by 6 bases, the J end by 10 bases, with 15 bases between. Looked up from germline, CDR1 is MNHEY and CDR2 is SVGEGT. This CDR3 has 12 residues.

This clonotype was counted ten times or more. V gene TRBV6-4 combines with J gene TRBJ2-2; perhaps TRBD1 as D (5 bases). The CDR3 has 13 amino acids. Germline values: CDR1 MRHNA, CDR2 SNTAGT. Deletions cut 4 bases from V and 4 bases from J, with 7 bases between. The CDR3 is CASSVTGTGELFF. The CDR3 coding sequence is TGTGCCAGCAGTGTAACAGGCACCGGGGAGCTGTTTTTT.

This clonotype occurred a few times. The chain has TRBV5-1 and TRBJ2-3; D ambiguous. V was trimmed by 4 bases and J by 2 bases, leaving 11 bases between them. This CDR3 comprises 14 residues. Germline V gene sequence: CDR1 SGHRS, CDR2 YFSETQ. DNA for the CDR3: TGCGCCAGCAGCGCTGACAAACTCACAGATACGCAGTATTTT. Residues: CASSADKLTDTQYF.

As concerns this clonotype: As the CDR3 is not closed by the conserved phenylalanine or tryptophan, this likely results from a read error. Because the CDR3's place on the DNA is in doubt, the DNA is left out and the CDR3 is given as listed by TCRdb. The CDR3 reads CASSAKGQ. The rearrangement links TRBV9 to TRBJ1-6; the table calls TRBD1, which could not be checked here. CDR1 and CDR2 (germline): SGDLS, YYNGEE. The CDR3 extends over 8 residues, inclusive of both ends.

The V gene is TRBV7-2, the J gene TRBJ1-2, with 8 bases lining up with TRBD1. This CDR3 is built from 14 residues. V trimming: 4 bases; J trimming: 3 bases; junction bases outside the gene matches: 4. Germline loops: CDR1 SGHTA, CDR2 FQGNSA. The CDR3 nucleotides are TGTGCCAGCAGCTCCGGACAGGGTCACTATGGCTACACCTTC. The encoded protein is CASSSGQGHYGYTF. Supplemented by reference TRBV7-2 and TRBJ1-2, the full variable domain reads GAGVSQSPSNKVTEKGKDVELRCDPISGHTALYWYRQSLGQGLEFLIYFQGNSAPDKSGLPSDRFSAERTGGSVSTLTIQRTQQEDSAVYLCASSSGQGHYGYTFGSGTRLTVV.

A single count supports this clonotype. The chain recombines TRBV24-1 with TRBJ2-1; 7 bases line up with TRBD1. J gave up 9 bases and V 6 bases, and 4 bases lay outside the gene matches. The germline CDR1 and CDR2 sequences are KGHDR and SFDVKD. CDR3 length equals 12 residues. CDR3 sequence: CATSKTGIEQFF. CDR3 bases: TGTGCCACCAGTAAGACAGGGATTGAGCAGTTCTTC.

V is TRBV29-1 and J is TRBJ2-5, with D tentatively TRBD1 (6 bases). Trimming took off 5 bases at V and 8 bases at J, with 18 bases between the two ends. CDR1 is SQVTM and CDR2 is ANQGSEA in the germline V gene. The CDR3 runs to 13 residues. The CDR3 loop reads CSVRGVQGSTQYF. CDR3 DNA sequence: TGCAGCGTTAGAGGGGTACAGGGATCCACCCAGTACTTC. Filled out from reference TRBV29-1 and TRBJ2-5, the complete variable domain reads SAVISQKPSRDICQRGTSLTIQCQVDSQVTMMFWYRQQPGQSLTLIATANQGSEATYESGFVIDKFPISRPNLTFSTLTVSNMSPEDSSIYLCSVRGVQGSTQYFGPGTRLLVL.

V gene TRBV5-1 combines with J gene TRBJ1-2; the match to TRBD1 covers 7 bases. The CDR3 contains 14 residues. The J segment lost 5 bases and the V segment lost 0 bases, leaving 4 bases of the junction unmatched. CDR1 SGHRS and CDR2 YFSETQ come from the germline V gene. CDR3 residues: CASSLEVTGYGYTF. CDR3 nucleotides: TGCGCCAGCAGCTTGGAGGTGACAGGGTATGGCTACACCTTC.

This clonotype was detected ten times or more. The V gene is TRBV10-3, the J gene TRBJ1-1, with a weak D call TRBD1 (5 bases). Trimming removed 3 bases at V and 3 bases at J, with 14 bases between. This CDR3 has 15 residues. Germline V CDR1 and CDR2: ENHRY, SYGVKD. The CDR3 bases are TGTGCCATCAGTGAATCTGGGGCTCGCGACACTGAAGCTTTCTTT. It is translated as CAISESGARDTEAFF.

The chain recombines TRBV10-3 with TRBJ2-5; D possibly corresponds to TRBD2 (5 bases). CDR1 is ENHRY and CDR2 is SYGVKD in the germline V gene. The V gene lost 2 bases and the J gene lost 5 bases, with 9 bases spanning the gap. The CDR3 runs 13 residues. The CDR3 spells CAISEPGWETQYF. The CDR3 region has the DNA TGTGCCATCAGTGAGCCGGGGTGGGAGACCCAGTACTTC.